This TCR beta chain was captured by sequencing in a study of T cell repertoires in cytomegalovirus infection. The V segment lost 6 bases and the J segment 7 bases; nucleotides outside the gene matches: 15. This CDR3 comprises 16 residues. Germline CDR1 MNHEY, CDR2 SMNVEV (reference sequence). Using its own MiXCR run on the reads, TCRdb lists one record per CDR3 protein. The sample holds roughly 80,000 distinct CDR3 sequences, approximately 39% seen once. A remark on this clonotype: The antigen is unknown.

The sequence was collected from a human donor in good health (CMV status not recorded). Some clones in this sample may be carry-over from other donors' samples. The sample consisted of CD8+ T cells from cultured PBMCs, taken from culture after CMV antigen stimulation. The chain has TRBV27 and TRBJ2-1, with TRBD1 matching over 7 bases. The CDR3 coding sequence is TGTGCCAGCAGAGGGCAGGGGGTAAGGGTATTGAATGAGCAGTTCTTC. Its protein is CASRGQGVRVLNEQFF.